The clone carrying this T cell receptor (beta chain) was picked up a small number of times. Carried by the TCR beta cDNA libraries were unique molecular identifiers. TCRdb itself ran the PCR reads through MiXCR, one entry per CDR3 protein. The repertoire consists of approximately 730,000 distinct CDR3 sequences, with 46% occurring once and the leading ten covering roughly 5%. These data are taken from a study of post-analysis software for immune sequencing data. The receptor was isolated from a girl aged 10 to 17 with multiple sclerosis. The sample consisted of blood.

The CDR3 sequence: CASSADGQYGYTF. The CDR3 DNA reads as TGCGCCAGCAGCGCGGACGGACAGTATGGCTACACCTTC. The gene calls are TRBV5-1 and TRBJ1-2, with D possibly TRBD1 on 6 matching bases. Germline-derived CDR1 and CDR2 are SGHRS and YFSETQ. The CDR3 runs 13 residues. Trimming took 4 bases from V and 5 from J, leaving 12 bases between them.